This T cell receptor (beta chain) comes out of a study of T cell responses to AZD1222 COVID-19 vaccine. CDR1 and CDR2 from the germline V gene are SGHVS and FQNEAQ. Between the trimmed V and J ends, which lost 5 bases and 1 base, there was a span of 14 bases. The CDR3 has 16 amino acids. The table came from immunoSEQ multiplex PCR; TCRdb's copy has only in-frame clones and leaves some out. The table shows 160,000 or so clones, with roughly nine tenths occurring only once. This clonotype originated in an adult who received the AZD1222 COVID-19 vaccine. V and J are TRBV7-8 and TRBJ2-2; a possible D gene is TRBD1 (6 bases). The sample consisted of peripheral blood, taken 28 days after the second AZD1222 dose. The CDR3 sequence: CASSPQTGMNTGELFF. The DNA of the CDR3 is TGTGCCAGCAGCCCCCAAACAGGGATGAACACCGGGGAGCTGTTTTTT.